Following are 10 T cell receptor beta chains from one sample sequenced in a study of CD8+ T cells in alopecia areata. The sample's treatment: oral pan-JAK inhibitor, 5-10 mg twice daily. Reverse transcribed after extraction, RNA yielded cDNA as the sequencing template. Sequenced by immunoSEQ multiplex PCR; TCRdb stores in-frame clones only, minus some. This sample carries more than 90,000 clones, about three fifths of them seen once, and the ten largest clones take roughly 15%. The source was CD8+ T cells sorted from blood, collected at week 56, from a patient treated with tofacitinib. The receptors shown here come from a human donor with alopecia areata.

The chain joins TRBV4-1 to TRBJ1-2; possibly TRBD1 for D (5 bases). CDR1 MGHRA and CDR2 YSYEKL come from the germline V gene. V shed 1 base and J shed 2 bases, with 11 bases lying between them. The CDR3 length is 15 residues. The CDR3 DNA follows: TGCGCCAGCAGCCAAGTTTTGGGGCGGAACTATGGCTACACCTTC. Its protein is CASSQVLGRNYGYTF.

The V call is TRBV4-1, the J call TRBJ2-1; TRBD2 matches 9 bases. CDR1 is MGHRA, CDR2 YSYEKL, per germline. V was pared by 1 base and J by 7 bases, with 11 bases of the junction left unmatched. This CDR3 is 17 amino acids long. The chain's CDR3 is CASSQVSVIAGENEQFF. The CDR3 DNA follows: TGCGCCAGCAGCCAAGTTTCGGTTATAGCGGGGGAGAATGAGCAGTTCTTC.

This clone was found a few times. The gene calls are TRBV14 and TRBJ2-5; D is unresolved. The CDR3 runs 11 residues. The germline V and J ends were trimmed by 2 bases and 4 bases, with 2 bases remaining between them. Germline V gene lookup returns CDR1 SGHDN and CDR2 FVKESK. The CDR3 coding sequence is TGTGCCAGCAGCCAACTAGAGACCCAGTACTTC. It encodes CASSQLETQYF.

The rearrangement uses TRBV4-2 and TRBJ2-2; D is perhaps TRBD1 (5 bases). V gave up 0 bases and J gave up 4 bases, with 9 bases separating them. Germline V gene lookup returns CDR1 LGHNA and CDR2 YNFKEQ. The CDR3 totals 15 residues. CDR3 in DNA: TGTGCCAGCAGCCAAGAAGGGGTTCCCACCGGGGAGCTGTTTTTT. This sequence encodes CASSQEGVPTGELFF.

The rearrangement links TRBV7-9 to TRBJ2-7; unclear D gene. V shed 5 bases and J shed 2 bases, with 4 bases lying between them. CDR1 SEHNR and CDR2 FQNEAQ come from the germline V gene (reference sequence). This CDR3 is built from 11 residues. The CDR3 reads CASSGTYEQYF. As DNA, the CDR3 is TGTGCCAGCAGCGGGACCTACGAGCAGTACTTC.

This clone was seen a few times. This sequence joins TRBV20-1 and TRBJ1-1; no clear D gene. This CDR3 comprises 11 residues. V was pared by 8 bases and J by 1 base, with 8 bases between. Germline CDR1 is DFQATT and CDR2 is SNEGSKA (reference sequence). In DNA, the CDR3 is TGCAGTCAACTGAAGAACACTGAAGCTTTCTTT. It codes for CSQLKNTEAFF.

A remark on this clone: The sample holds other DNA sequences that translate to the same CDR3. The rearrangement links TRBV29-1 to TRBJ2-7; weak D call: TRBD1 (5 bases). The CDR3 length is 11 residues. Germline V gives CDR1 SQVTM, CDR2 ANQGSEA. Trimming pared 6 bases from V and 2 bases from J, leaving 8 bases between. CDR3 sequence (DNA): TGCAGCGTGTTGGACACCTACGAGCAGTACTTC. Translation: CSVLDTYEQYF.

This rearrangement joins TRBV27 to TRBJ2-7; 10 nucleotides align to TRBD1. The length of the CDR3 is 18 residues. Per germline, CDR1 MNHEY and CDR2 SMNVEV (reference sequence). The ends lost 7 bases at V and 3 bases at J; junction bases unmatched: 18. The CDR3 DNA reads as TGTGCCAGCATTCCACACCCGGGACAGGGGATCCCTCTCTACGAGCAGTACTTC. This translates into CASIPHPGQGIPLYEQYF.

The rearrangement joins TRBV5-1 to TRBJ2-7, with 7 bases identical to TRBD1. V was clipped by 5 bases and J by 1 base; unmatched bases: 12. The germline V gene has CDR1 SGHRS and CDR2 YFSETQ. CDR3 length equals 16 residues. The DNA of the CDR3 is TGCGCCAGCAGAGGGGAAGTGGGACAGACATCCTACGAGCAGTACTTC. Translating it yields CASRGEVGQTSYEQYF.

This clone has just a few counts. This rearrangement joins TRBV10-3 to TRBJ1-5, with D possibly being TRBD1 (5 bases). The CDR3 runs 14 residues. V lost 6 bases to trimming and J lost 0 bases, with 9 bases between them. Germline assignment: CDR1 ENHRY and CDR2 SYGVKD. The CDR3 region has the DNA TGTGCCATCAGGGACAACCCTAGCAATCAGCCCCAGCATTTT. Its protein is CAIRDNPSNQPQHF.